This T cell receptor beta chain was observed in a study of blood T cell repertoires in COVID-19. At the level of the study: Sites across the United States, Italy and Spain contributed samples from acute and convalescent COVID-19.

Study processing details: Reference gene primer amplification yielded estimated nucleated cell counts. Clones were sequenced by immunoSEQ multiplex PCR, and TCRdb holds only the in-frame ones, with some missing. The DNA was the basis for D and trimming; V, J and clone size are from that table. This table holds over 200,000 clones, approximately 82% found once. Sample: peripheral blood. This receptor was identified in a man older than 75 with acute or convalescent COVID-19.

The CDR3 protein is CASSIHRGRDNYGYTF. For the CDR3, the DNA is TGTGCCAGTAGTATCCATCGAGGGCGGGATAACTATGGCTACACCTTC. The chain employs TRBV19 and TRBJ1-2; D uncertain. V was trimmed by 3 bases and J by 1 base, leaving 15 bases between them. In germline, CDR1 is LNHDA, CDR2 SQIVND (reference sequence). This CDR3 contains 16 residues.